These T cell receptor beta chains were read from a single sample in a study of CD8 T cells in ankylosing spondylitis. TCRdb reanalysed the 5' RACE reads using MiXCR and keeps one entry per CDR3 protein. This repertoire shows hundreds of thousands of distinct CDR3 sequences, 8.6% found once; its top ten account for around 6.8%. Material: blood, either unsorted or a sorted T cell fraction (not recorded which). Receptors were obtained from a male donor with ankylosing spondylitis or in good health (not recorded which). Both conserved end residues are part of each CDR3. A D gene is named only where the DNA matches it firmly. Clone size appears in some rows only: once, few, many, or a class for an expanded clone.

CDR3 protein	CDR3 DNA	J gene	D gene	V gene	clone size
CASSLEGTSSYEQYF	TGTGCCAGCAGCTTGGAGGGGACTTCTTCCTACGAGCAGTACTTC	TRBJ2-7	-	TRBV5-5	many
CATSDHYGYTF	TGTGCCACCAGTGATCACTATGGCTACACCTTC	TRBJ1-2	-	TRBV24-1	many
CASSALETQYF	TGTGCCAGCAGTGCCTTGGAGACCCAGTACTTC	TRBJ2-5	-	TRBV28	many
CSARDSLQGNTEAFF	TGCAGTGCTAGAGATAGCCTACAGGGGAACACTGAAGCTTTCTTT	TRBJ1-1	-	TRBV20-1	few
CASSQGVTTYTYEQYF	TGTGCCAGCAGCCAAGGGGTGACTACTTACACCTACGAGCAGTACTTC	TRBJ2-7	-	TRBV4-2	many
CASTPRDPSSYNEQFF	TGTGCCAGCACCCCCCGCGACCCCAGCTCCTACAATGAGCAGTTCTTC	TRBJ2-1	-	TRBV7-9	-
CSAGQSSNQPQHF	TGCAGCGCCGGACAGAGTAGCAATCAGCCCCAGCATTTT	TRBJ1-5	-	TRBV29-1	few
CASSVGSDTEAFF	TGTGCCAGCAGCGTAGGATCCGACACTGAAGCTTTCTTT	TRBJ1-1	-	TRBV9	many
CASINIIGRAGALF	TGTGCCAGCATAAATATTATCGGGAGGGCCGGCGCCCTCTTT	TRBJ1-1	-	TRBV6-1	many
CASSPPVRLSPGYTF	TGTGCCAGCAGCCCCCCAGTCCGGTTGAGCCCTGGGTACACCTTC	TRBJ1-2	-	TRBV7-9	few
CSARPSGRSYEQFF	TGCAGTGCTAGGCCTAGCGGGAGATCGTATGAGCAGTTCTTC	TRBJ2-1	TRBD2	TRBV20-1	many
CASSADSRGQPQHF	TGTGCCAGCAGCGCAGACAGCCGGGGACAGCCCCAGCATTTT	TRBJ1-5	-	TRBV9	-
CSVEEGGTQYF	TGCAGCGTAGAAGAAGGGGGGACCCAGTACTTC	TRBJ2-5	-	TRBV29-1	many
CSAREGILDREDYGYTF	TGCAGTGCTAGAGAGGGGATCTTGGACAGGGAAGACTATGGCTACACCTTC	TRBJ1-2	TRBD1	TRBV20-1	many
CASSYSGGELFF	TGTGCCAGCAGTTACTCCGGCGGGGAGCTGTTTTTT	TRBJ2-2	-	TRBV6-5	many
CSARAPHEQYF	TGCAGTGCTAGAGCCCCCCACGAGCAGTACTTC	TRBJ2-7	-	TRBV20-1	many
CASSPGTGGENEQFF	TGTGCCAGCAGCCCCGGGACAGGGGGCGAGAATGAGCAGTTCTTC	TRBJ2-1	TRBD1	TRBV7-9	many
CSARDKGLSNQPQHF	TGCAGTGCTAGAGATAAGGGGCTTAGCAATCAGCCCCAGCATTTT	TRBJ1-5	-	TRBV20-1	many
CASSLEGGRYNEQFF	TGTGCCAGCAGCCTTGAGGGAGGACGGTACAATGAGCAGTTCTTC	TRBJ2-1	-	TRBV7-6	many
CASSPLEGYEQFF	TGTGCCAGCTCACCCCTGGAGGGTTATGAGCAGTTCTTC	TRBJ2-1	-	TRBV18	few
CASSFSEGYTQYF	TGTGCCAGCAGCTTTAGCGAAGGCTATACGCAGTATTTT	TRBJ2-3	-	TRBV7-2	many
CASSPGRDRFLYGYTF	TGTGCCAGCAGCCCGGGCCGGGACAGGTTTCTTTATGGCTACACCTTC	TRBJ1-2	TRBD1	TRBV5-6	few
CASGAGAYNEQFF	TGTGCCAGCGGAGCGGGAGCATACAATGAGCAGTTCTTC	TRBJ2-1	TRBD2	TRBV19	-
CSVYAPGQGAQGGNTIYF	TGCAGCGTGTACGCACCGGGACAGGGGGCGCAAGGTGGAAACACCATATATTTT	TRBJ1-3	TRBD1	TRBV29-1	many
CASTDRGDQPQHF	TGCGCCAGTACCGACAGGGGAGATCAGCCCCAGCATTTT	TRBJ1-5	TRBD1	TRBV10-2	many
CSAIAGGAYEQYF	TGCAGTGCTATAGCGGGAGGGGCCTACGAGCAGTACTTC	TRBJ2-7	TRBD2	TRBV20-1	many
CSARARTAPPNSGYTF	TGCAGTGCTAGGGCCCGAACGGCCCCTCCAAACAGTGGCTACACCTTC	TRBJ1-2	-	TRBV20-1	once
CASSSGRVSSYNEQFF	TGTGCCAGCAGCTCTGGGAGGGTGAGCTCCTACAATGAGCAGTTCTTC	TRBJ2-1	TRBD2	TRBV7-2	many
CASSPNPGRSYEQYF	TGCGCCAGCAGCCCCAACCCCGGACGGTCCTACGAGCAGTACTTC	TRBJ2-7	-	TRBV5-1	-
CSASGALMNTEAFF	TGCAGTGCTAGCGGGGCCCTCATGAACACTGAAGCTTTCTTT	TRBJ1-1	-	TRBV20-1	many
CAWRKWEWGELFF	TGTGCCTGGAGGAAGTGGGAATGGGGGGAGCTGTTTTTT	TRBJ2-2	-	TRBV30	few
CASSLREETQYF	TGCGCCAGCAGCTTGCGAGAAGAGACCCAGTACTTC	TRBJ2-5	-	TRBV5-1	many
CSAREPRYNQPQHF	TGCAGTGCTAGAGAGCCCAGGTACAATCAGCCCCAGCATTTT	TRBJ1-5	-	TRBV20-1	-
CSARDWSGGAITDTQYF	TGCAGTGCTAGAGATTGGAGCGGGGGAGCTATCACAGATACGCAGTATTTT	TRBJ2-3	TRBD2	TRBV20-1	many
CASSPYRQGSSYEQYF	TGTGCCAGCAGCCCCTATAGACAGGGTTCCTCCTACGAGCAGTACTTC	TRBJ2-7	TRBD1	TRBV9	many
CASRSKLEGYGYTF	TGTGCCAGCAGGTCGAAACTTGAGGGCTATGGCTACACCTTC	TRBJ1-2	-	TRBV27	many
CSAKPGPQETQYF	TGCAGTGCTAAGCCCGGGCCCCAAGAGACCCAGTACTTC	TRBJ2-5	-	TRBV20-1	many
CASSPGTSTDTQYF	TGTGCCAGCAGCCCGGGGACTAGCACAGATACGCAGTATTTT	TRBJ2-3	-	TRBV7-9	many
CSARAGAQETQYF	TGCAGTGCTAGAGCGGGAGCCCAAGAGACCCAGTACTTC	TRBJ2-5	-	TRBV20-1	many
CASSSHVDTEAFF	TGTGCCAGCAGCTCCCATGTGGACACTGAAGCTTTCTTT	TRBJ1-1	-	TRBV7-8	many
CASSPGSNTGELFF	TGTGCCAGCAGCCCCGGGTCGAACACCGGGGAGCTGTTTTTT	TRBJ2-2	-	TRBV5-6	many
CATSDSTGWFF	TGTGCCACCAGTGATTCGACAGGTTGGTTCTTC	TRBJ2-1	-	TRBV24-1	many
CASSQVGDAQYF	TGTGCCAGCAGCCAAGTTGGGGACGCGCAGTATTTT	TRBJ2-3	-	TRBV3-1	many
CSARRGSGYGYTF	TGCAGTGCTAGGCGGGGCTCAGGCTATGGCTACACCTTC	TRBJ1-2	-	TRBV20-1	many
CASSFRGGGNTEAFF	TGTGCCAGCAGTTTTCGGGGTGGGGGGAACACTGAAGCTTTCTTT	TRBJ1-1	-	TRBV12-3/TRBV12-4	many
CASSLMQGMGEQYF	TGCGCCAGCAGCTTGATGCAGGGAATGGGCGAGCAGTACTTC	TRBJ2-7	-	TRBV5-1	few
CSAGSDRAKGIQYF	TGCAGTGCGGGGTCTGACAGGGCGAAGGGCATTCAGTACTTC	TRBJ2-4	TRBD1	TRBV20-1	-
CASGTPSSTVGDTQYF	TGTGCCAGCGGGACTCCCAGTTCTACTGTGGGAGATACGCAGTATTTT	TRBJ2-3	-	TRBV10-3	many